This passage covers 6 T cell receptor beta chains from one sample sequenced in a study of shared clonotypes between healthy human individuals. Produced via immunoSEQ multiplex PCR; TCRdb's table is partial and in-frame only. The repertoire holds fewer than 1.6 million clones, with approximately 98.5% as singletons. The sequenced sample was naive CD4+ T cells sorted from blood. As for subset: CD45RA+ positively selected. The source of these receptors is a man aged 25 to 40 in good health.

As to this clone: At one boundary the junction diverges from the germline segment, which might be a read error. The chain uses TRBV2 and TRBJ2-1; D may match TRBD1 or TRBD2 (5 bases each). Looked up from germline, CDR1 is SNHLY and CDR2 is FYNNEI. The CDR3 runs to 14 residues. The CDR3 DNA follows: TGTGCCAGCAGCGAAGGGACCTCCTACAATGAGCAGTTCTTC. This encodes CASSEGTSYNEQFF.

Remarks on this clone: The identical CDR3 is also encoded by other nucleotide sequences in the sample. The chain is built from TRBV7-9 and TRBJ1-5; 7 positions agree with TRBD1. The ends lost 4 bases at V and 5 bases at J; junction bases unmatched: 2. This CDR3 region has 13 residues. Germline CDR1 is SEHNR and CDR2 is FQNEAQ (reference sequence). The CDR3 DNA follows: TGTGCCAGCAGCTCGCAGGGGGATCAGCCCCAGCATTTT. It codes for CASSSQGDQPQHF.

The chain couples TRBV2 to TRBJ2-2; D may be TRBD2 (6 bases). This CDR3 region has 15 residues. Trimming stripped 6 bases from V and 2 bases from J, with 13 bases between. Germline V lookup: CDR1 SNHLY, CDR2 FYNNEI. CDR3 loop: CASSGRERNTGELFF. The CDR3 nucleotides are TGTGCCAGCAGCGGGCGGGAACGAAACACCGGGGAGCTGTTTTTT. Filled out from reference TRBV2 and TRBJ2-2, the complete variable domain reads EPEVTQTPSHQVTQMGQEVILRCVPISNHLYFYWYRQILGQKVEFLVSFYNNEISEKSEIFDDQFSVERPDGSNFTLKIRSTKLEDSAMYFCASSGRERNTGELFFGEGSRLTVL.

The chain employs TRBV27 and TRBJ2-1, with TRBD2 matching over 8 bases. Germline V gene data show CDR1 as MNHEY and CDR2 as SMNVEV (reference sequence). This CDR3 is 20 amino acids long. The trim removed 5 bases at V and 4 bases at J, leaving 22 bases unmatched. This CDR3 is CASSPSPFRLGRAGYNEQFF. The CDR3 DNA reads as TGTGCCAGCAGTCCGTCCCCTTTCCGACTCGGGAGGGCCGGGTACAATGAGCAGTTCTTC.

The chain links TRBV30 to TRBJ1-5; maybe TRBD1 (6 bases). The CDR3 runs 14 residues. Trimming stripped 1 base from V and 1 base from J, with 8 bases between. The germline gives CDR1 GTSNPN, CDR2 SVGIG (reference sequence). This chain's CDR3 is CAWSEDRSNQPQHF. CDR3 sequence (DNA): TGTGCCTGGAGTGAGGACAGAAGCAATCAGCCCCAGCATTTT. Based on the CDR3 plus reference TRBV30 and TRBJ1-5, the full variable domain is SQTIHQWPATLVQPVGSPLSLECTVEGTSNPNLYWYRQAAGRGLQLLFYSVGIGQISSEVPQNLSASRPQDRQFILSSKKLLLSDSGFYLCAWSEDRSNQPQHFGDGTRLSIL.

V usage is TRBV7-9 and J usage is TRBJ2-7; weak D call: TRBD2 (7 bases). Germline V gene sequence: CDR1 SEHNR, CDR2 FQNEAQ (reference sequence). V lost 2 bases and J lost 2, with 25 bases in between. The CDR3 length is 19 residues. CDR3 amino acids: CASSLYPRGARSTPYEQYF. CDR3 DNA: TGTGCCAGCAGCTTATACCCCCGGGGGGCGCGGTCTACCCCCTACGAGCAGTACTTC.